The clone carrying this T cell receptor beta chain was counted a few times. Its antigen is unidentified. Addition of a universal primer site occurred through template switching, and cDNA carried unique molecular identifiers. TCRdb independently ran MiXCR on the 5' RACE reads; one entry per CDR3 protein. The sample consists of about 150,000 distinct CDR3 sequences, roughly 3.5% of them appearing once. This CDR3 has 16 residues. This sample is drawn from a study of identical twins. No donor was unhealthy or non-Caucasian. Study-wide findings and caveats: Cord blood beta clonotypes present at high abundance carried fewer insertions; no such pattern appeared in memory repertoires.

The specimen was memory T cells sorted from blood. The TCR comes from a young man in good health. The chain joins TRBV12-2 to TRBJ2-3; the D call in the table, TRBD2, was not verified against the DNA. TRBV12-2 is shown as a pseudogene. The CDR3, as DNA: TGTGCAAGTCGCTTAGCTAAGCGGGAGGGCCGGGATACGCAGTATTTT. It codes for CASRLAKREGRDTQYF.